This T cell receptor beta chain was found in a study of T cells in Graves' hyperthyroidism and ophthalmopathy (dated by TCRdb to about 2019). A note on the overall study: Peripheral blood samples were taken at the time of initial diagnosis, prior to any treatment. The 80 to 100 discovery patients were randomly divided into training and test sets at a 7:3 ratio. Whether ophthalmopathy could be predicted prospectively was tested in an independent validation cohort made up of 18 to 20 hyperthyroidism patients plus 17 patients who later progressed to ophthalmopathy. After sampling, hyperthyroidism patients received methimazole starting at 30 mg daily, and ophthalmopathy patients received high-dose intravenous methylprednisolone. To identify TCR V-J signatures that set the groups apart, the researchers used a discovery cohort of roughly 100 patients, made up of 40 to 45 with Graves' ophthalmopathy and 57 with stable Graves' hyperthyroidism. In addition, the study compared T-cell repertoires in thyroid tissue and in blood from a handful of Graves' hyperthyroidism patients. The paper describes TCR Vbeta CDR3 sequencing of fewer than 150 peripheral blood samples, made up of around 41 ophthalmopathy patients, 70 to 75 hyperthyroidism patients and 17 progressor patients.

TCR beta CDR3 regions were amplified from RNA transcripts. A first-round RT-PCR of the TCR CDR3 used the HTBI primer set with the Qiagen OneStep RT-PCR kit. Libraries were constructed in a second round of multiplex PCR, after which size selection and purification were performed. Sequencing of the libraries was done on an Illumina HiSeq2000 using paired-end 100 bp reads. The original pipeline was this. SOAPnuke was used to process the raw data, removing reads that contained adapters or uncalled bases, had a mean Phred below 15, or lacked an exact match to the constant primer or identifier. COPE v1.2.5 was used to merge the high-quality paired reads, and each unique nucleotide sequence was defined as a clonotype. MiTCR v1.1 was used to align the clonotypes against IMGT TRBV, TRBD and TRBJ reference segments. The analysis included only V-J combinations with a frequency above 0.0001, which together covered about 99% of the repertoires. The TCS score was defined as the ratio of F50 (clonal expansion) to E x V (chaos), calculated using BLOSUM62-based TCRdist between CDR3 peptides within each V-J. Welch's t-statistics and random forest reduced some 510 V-J features to 10 to 15, which were used in a naive Bayes classifier (R e1071). TCRdb reworked the public reads: Q25 trimming with fastp, MiXCR clone assembly, productive beta chains retained. A single entry per CDR3 protein holds the most common genes and DNA from its merged rows. The V and J calls reflect TCRdb's pipeline rather than the authors' work. The sample data list under 400,000 distinct CDR3 sequences, and about a sixth of these were observed just once. The ten largest clones capture about 30% of the sample.

A few counts support this clonotype. There is no known antigen for this receptor. The input lacks base qualities; no much larger clone sits a single base away. The hyperthyroidism patients were between 18 and 65 years old and newly diagnosed, with a disease duration of less than 2 months. Patients with uncontrolled infections, other autoimmune diseases, pregnancy or lactation were excluded. Clinical symptoms, serum thyroxine and TRAb, thyroid ultrasound, and orbital computed tomography formed the basis for the diagnoses. Blood from progressor patients was collected at the time of first diagnosis with hyperthyroidism, before any ophthalmopathy symptoms had appeared. Ficoll-Paque density gradient centrifugation was used to isolate PBMCs from approximately 10 ml of fresh peripheral blood. Progressor patients were initially diagnosed with Graves' hyperthyroidism and developed ophthalmopathy during follow-up. Trizol reagent was used to extract total RNA, and RNA quality was then checked on an Agilent 2100 Bioanalyzer.

What the study reported, not specific to this receptor: A model built on a 13 V-J signature distinguished ophthalmopathy from stable hyperthyroidism, reaching around 90% sensitivity and approximately 81% specificity in cross-validation and 80%/75% in testing. During validation, the model predicted progression to ophthalmopathy a median of approximately six months ahead of onset, with almost 71% sensitivity and 72.22% specificity. Blood samples also contained most of the expanded thyroid clonotypes (frequency above 0.001), which suggests that blood repertoires may reflect thyroid immune responses. No statistical method was used to fix the sample size in advance, and group allocation was not hidden from the investigators.

The TCR sequence derives from a woman aged 18-29 years with Graves' hyperthyroidism that later progressed to Graves' ophthalmopathy. The sequenced sample was blood.

At the DNA level, the sequence is TGCAGTGCTAGAACCCTTAGGTCCGACAGGGGGCTCAACGAGCAGTACTTC. It encodes CSARTLRSDRGLNEQYF. The sequence links TRBV20-1 to TRBJ2-7; TRBD1 matches 10 bases in the middle. CDR1 and CDR2 (DFQATT, SNEGSKA) derive from the germline V gene (reference sequence). The junction shows trimming of 2 bases on V and 5 bases on J, and the gene matches do not reach 15 bases of it. Its CDR3 holds 17 amino acids, cysteine through phenylalanine. Only CDR3 DNA is held: 51 bases, read in frame from base 1.